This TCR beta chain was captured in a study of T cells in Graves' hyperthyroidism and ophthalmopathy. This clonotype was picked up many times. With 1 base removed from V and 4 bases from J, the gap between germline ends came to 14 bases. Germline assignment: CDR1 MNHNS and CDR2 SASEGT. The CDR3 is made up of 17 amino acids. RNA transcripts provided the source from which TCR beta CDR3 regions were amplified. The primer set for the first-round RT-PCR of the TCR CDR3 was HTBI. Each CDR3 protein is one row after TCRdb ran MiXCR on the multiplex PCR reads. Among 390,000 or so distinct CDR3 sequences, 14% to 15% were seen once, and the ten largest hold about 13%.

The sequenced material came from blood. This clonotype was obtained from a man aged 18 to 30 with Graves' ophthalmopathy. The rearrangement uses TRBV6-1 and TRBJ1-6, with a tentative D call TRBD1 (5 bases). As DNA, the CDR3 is TGTGCCAGCAGTGAAGTTCGGGCAGGGACTTATAATTCACCCCTCCACTTT. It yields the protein CASSEVRAGTYNSPLHF.